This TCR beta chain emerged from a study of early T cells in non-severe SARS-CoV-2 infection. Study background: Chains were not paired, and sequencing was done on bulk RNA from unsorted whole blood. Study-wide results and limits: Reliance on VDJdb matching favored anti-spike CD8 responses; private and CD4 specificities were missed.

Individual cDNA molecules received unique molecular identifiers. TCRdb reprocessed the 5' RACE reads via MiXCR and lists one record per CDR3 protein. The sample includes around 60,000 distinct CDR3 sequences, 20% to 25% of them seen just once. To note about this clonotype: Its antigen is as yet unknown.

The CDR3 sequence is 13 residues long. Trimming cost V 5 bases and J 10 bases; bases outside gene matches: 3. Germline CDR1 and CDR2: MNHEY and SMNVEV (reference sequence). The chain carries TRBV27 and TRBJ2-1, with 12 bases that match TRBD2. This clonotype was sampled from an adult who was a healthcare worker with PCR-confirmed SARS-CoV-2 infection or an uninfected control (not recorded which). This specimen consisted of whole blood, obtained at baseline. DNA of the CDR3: TGTGCCAGCAGTCCCACTAGCGGGGGGGAGCAGTTCTTC. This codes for CASSPTSGGEQFF.